A single TCR beta chain is shown here with its context. What it binds is not known. The record originates from a study of T cell responses to AZD1222 COVID-19 vaccine. The V gene's germline CDR1 is MDHEN and CDR2 SYDVKM. The CDR3 length is 15 residues. Deletions cut 11 bases from V and 2 bases from J, with 18 bases between. Some clones are missing from TCRdb's copy, which holds only in-frame ones; the method was immunoSEQ multiplex PCR. The sample lists 150,000 to 200,000 clones, roughly 87% occurring once. Study findings and constraints: The CD4 TCRs associated with vaccination extended across spike and predominated at 160-218 and 743-854.

Investigators merged groups given second doses at roughly 4 or roughly 12 weeks. This material consisted of peripheral blood, taken 28 days after the second AZD1222 dose. The origin of this receptor is an adult who received the AZD1222 COVID-19 vaccine. This chain connects TRBV28 to TRBJ2-2; D not certain. The CDR3 reads CAHTPGGTNTGELFF. CDR3 nucleotide sequence: TGTGCCCACACGCCTGGTGGCACCAACACCGGGGAGCTGTTTTTT.